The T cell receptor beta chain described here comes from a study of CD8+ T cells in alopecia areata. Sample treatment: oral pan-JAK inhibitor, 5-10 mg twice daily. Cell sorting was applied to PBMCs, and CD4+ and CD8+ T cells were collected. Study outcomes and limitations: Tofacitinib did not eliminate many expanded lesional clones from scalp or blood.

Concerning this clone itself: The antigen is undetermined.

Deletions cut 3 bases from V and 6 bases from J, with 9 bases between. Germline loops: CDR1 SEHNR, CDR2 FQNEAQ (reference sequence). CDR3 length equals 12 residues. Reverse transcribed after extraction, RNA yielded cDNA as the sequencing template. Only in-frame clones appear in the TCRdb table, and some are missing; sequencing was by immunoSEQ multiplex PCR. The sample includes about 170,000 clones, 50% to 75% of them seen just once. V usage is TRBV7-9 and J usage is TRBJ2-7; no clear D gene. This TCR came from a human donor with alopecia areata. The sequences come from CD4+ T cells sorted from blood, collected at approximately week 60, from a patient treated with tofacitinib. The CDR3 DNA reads TGTGCCAGCAGCTTTCCGGGCGGCGAGCAGTACTTC. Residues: CASSFPGGEQYF. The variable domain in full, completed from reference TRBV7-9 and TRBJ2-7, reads DTGVSQNPRHKITKRGQNVTFRCDPISEHNRLYWYRQTLGQGPEFLTYFQNEAQLEKSRLLSDRFSAERPKGSFSTLEIQRTEQGDSAMYLCASSFPGGEQYFGPGTRLTVT.